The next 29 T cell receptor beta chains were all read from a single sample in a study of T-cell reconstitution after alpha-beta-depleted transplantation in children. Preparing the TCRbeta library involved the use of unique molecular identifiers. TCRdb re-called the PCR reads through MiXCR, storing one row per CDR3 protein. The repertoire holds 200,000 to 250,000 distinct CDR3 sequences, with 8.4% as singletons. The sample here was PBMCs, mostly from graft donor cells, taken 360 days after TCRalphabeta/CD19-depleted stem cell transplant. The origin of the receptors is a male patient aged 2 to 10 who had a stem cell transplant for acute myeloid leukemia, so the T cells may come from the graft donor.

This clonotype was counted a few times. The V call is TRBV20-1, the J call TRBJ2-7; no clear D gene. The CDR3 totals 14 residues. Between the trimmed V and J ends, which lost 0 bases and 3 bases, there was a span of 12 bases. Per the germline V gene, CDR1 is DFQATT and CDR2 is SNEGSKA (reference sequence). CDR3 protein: CSARDPNTNYEQYF. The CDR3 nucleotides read TGCAGTGCTAGAGACCCTAATACTAACTACGAGCAGTACTTC.

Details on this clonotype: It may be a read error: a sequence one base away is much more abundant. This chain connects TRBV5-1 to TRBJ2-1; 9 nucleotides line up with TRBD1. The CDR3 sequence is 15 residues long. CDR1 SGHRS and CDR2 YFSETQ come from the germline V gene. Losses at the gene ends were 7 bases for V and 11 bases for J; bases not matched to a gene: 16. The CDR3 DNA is TGCGCCAGCTCCTCCGGGACAGGGCGGTGGAATAAGCAGTTCTTC. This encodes CASSSGTGRWNKQFF.

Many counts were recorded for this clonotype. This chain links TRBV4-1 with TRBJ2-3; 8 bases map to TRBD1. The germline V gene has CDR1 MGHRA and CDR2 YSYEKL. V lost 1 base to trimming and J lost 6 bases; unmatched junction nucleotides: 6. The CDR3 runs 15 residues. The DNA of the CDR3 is TGCGCCAGCAGCCAAGTCCTAGCAGGGGGCGATACGCAGTATTTT. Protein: CASSQVLAGGDTQYF.

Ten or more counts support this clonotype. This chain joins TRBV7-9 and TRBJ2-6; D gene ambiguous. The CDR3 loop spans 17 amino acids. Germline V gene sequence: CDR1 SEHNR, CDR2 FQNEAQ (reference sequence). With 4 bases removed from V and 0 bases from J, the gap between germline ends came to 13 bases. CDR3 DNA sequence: TGTGCCAGCAGCTCTCCTGTGGTTAGCTCTGGGGCCAACGTCCTGACTTTC. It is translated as CASSSPVVSSGANVLTF. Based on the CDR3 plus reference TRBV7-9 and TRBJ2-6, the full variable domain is DTGVSQNPRHKITKRGQNVTFRCDPISEHNRLYWYRQTLGQGPEFLTYFQNEAQLEKSRLLSDRFSAERPKGSFSTLEIQRTEQGDSAMYLCASSSPVVSSGANVLTFGAGSRLTVL.

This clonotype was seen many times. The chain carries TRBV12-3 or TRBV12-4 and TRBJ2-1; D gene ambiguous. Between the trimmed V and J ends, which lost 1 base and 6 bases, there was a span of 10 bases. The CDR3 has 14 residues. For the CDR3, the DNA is TGTGCCAGCAGTTTAGGTTGGGGTCGCAATGAGCAGTTCTTC. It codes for CASSLGWGRNEQFF.

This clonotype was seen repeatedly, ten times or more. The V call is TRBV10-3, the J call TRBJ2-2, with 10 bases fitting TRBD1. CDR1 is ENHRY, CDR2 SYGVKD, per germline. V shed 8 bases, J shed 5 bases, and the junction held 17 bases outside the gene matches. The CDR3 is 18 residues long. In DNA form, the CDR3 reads TGTGCCATCGCCTTCTCATCTGACAGGGGGCAAGGTACCGGGGAGCTGTTTTTT. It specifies CAIAFSSDRGQGTGELFF.

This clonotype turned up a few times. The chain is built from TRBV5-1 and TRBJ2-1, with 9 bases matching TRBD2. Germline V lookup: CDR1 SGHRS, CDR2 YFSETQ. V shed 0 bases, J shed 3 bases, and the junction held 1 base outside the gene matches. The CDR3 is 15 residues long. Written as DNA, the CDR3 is TGCGCCAGCAGCTTGGCTAGCGGGATCTACAATGAGCAGTTCTTC. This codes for CASSLASGIYNEQFF. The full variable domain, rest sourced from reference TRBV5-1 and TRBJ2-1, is KAGVTQTPRYLIKTRGQQVTLSCSPISGHRSVSWYQQTPGQGLQFLFEYFSETQRNKGNFPGRFSGRQFSNSRSEMNVSTLELGDSALYLCASSLASGIYNEQFFGPGTRLTVL.

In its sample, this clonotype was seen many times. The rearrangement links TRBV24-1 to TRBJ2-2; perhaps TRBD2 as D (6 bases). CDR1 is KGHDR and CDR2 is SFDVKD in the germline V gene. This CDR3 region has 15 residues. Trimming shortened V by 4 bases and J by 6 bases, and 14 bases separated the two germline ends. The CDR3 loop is CATSDYLRRAGELFF. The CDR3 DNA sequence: TGTGCCACCAGTGACTATCTACGGAGGGCCGGGGAGCTGTTTTTT.

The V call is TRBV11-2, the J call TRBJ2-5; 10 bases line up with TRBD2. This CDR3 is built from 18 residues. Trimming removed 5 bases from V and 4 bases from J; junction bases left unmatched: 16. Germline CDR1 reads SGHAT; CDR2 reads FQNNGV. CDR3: CASSEARAGGIRVETQYF. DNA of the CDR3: TGTGCCAGCAGCGAGGCGCGAGCGGGAGGGATTCGCGTAGAGACCCAGTACTTC.

In DNA form, the CDR3 reads TGTGCCAGCAGCCAACTAAGACCGGCACCGGCCAAAGAGACCCAGTACTTC. Translated: CASSQLRPAPAKETQYF. The chain couples TRBV3-1 to TRBJ2-5; D call uncertain. The CDR3 runs to 17 residues. Trimming removed 2 bases from V and 3 bases from J, with 19 bases in between. Germline CDR1 and CDR2: LGHDT and YNNKEL (reference sequence).

The CDR3 is CASSQRTGGEKLFF. CDR3 DNA sequence: TGTGCCAGCAGCCAGAGGACAGGAGGAGAAAAACTGTTTTTT. V usage is TRBV3-1 and J usage is TRBJ1-4; 7 nucleotides match TRBD1. CDR3 length equals 14 residues. V shed 3 bases, J shed 8 bases, and the junction held 6 bases outside the gene matches. The germline gives CDR1 LGHDT, CDR2 YNNKEL (reference sequence).

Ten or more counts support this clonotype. This CDR3 reads CASSLGAPSGRRNEQFF. Written as DNA, the CDR3 is TGCGCCAGCAGCTTGGGGGCCCCTAGCGGGAGAAGGAATGAGCAGTTCTTC. The rearrangement links TRBV5-1 to TRBJ2-1, with 10 nucleotides matching TRBD2. With 0 bases clipped from V and 7 bases from J, the junction kept 10 bases outside the gene matches. Per the germline V gene, CDR1 is SGHRS and CDR2 is YFSETQ. CDR3 size: 17 residues. The full variable domain, completed using reference TRBV5-1 and TRBJ2-1, is KAGVTQTPRYLIKTRGQQVTLSCSPISGHRSVSWYQQTPGQGLQFLFEYFSETQRNKGNFPGRFSGRQFSNSRSEMNVSTLELGDSALYLCASSLGAPSGRRNEQFFGPGTRLTVL.

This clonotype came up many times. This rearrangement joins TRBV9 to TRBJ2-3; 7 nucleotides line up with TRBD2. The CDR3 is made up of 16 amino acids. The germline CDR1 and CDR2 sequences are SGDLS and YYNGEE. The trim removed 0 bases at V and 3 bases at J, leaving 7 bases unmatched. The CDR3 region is CASSVGWAGATDTQYF. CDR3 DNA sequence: TGTGCCAGCAGCGTAGGTTGGGCGGGAGCGACAGATACGCAGTATTTT.

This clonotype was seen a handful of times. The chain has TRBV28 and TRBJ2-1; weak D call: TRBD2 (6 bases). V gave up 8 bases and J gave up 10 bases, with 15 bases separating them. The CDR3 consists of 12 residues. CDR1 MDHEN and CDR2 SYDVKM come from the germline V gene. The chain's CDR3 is CASCPMGREQFF. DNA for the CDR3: TGTGCCAGCTGCCCTATGGGGAGGGAGCAGTTCTTC.

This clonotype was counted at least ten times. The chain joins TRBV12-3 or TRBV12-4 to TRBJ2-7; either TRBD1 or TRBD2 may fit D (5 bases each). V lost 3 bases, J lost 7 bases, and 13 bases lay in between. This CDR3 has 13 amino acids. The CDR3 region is CASSLGRAGEQYV. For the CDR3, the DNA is TGTGCCAGCAGTTTGGGCAGGGCGGGTGAGCAGTACGTC.

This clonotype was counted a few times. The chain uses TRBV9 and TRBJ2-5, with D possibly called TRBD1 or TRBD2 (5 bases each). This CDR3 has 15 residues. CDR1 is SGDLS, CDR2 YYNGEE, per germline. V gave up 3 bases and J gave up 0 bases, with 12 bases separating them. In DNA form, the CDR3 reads TGTGCCAGCAGCGCCGGAGGACAAAACCAAGAGACCCAGTACTTC. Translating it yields CASSAGGQNQETQYF.

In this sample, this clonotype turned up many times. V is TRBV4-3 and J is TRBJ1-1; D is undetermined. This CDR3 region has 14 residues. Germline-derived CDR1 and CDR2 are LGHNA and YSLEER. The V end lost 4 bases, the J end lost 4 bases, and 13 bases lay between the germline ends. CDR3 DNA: TGCGCCAGCAGCCCCGGAGGTAAGGCCACTGAAGCTTTCTTT. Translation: CASSPGGKATEAFF.

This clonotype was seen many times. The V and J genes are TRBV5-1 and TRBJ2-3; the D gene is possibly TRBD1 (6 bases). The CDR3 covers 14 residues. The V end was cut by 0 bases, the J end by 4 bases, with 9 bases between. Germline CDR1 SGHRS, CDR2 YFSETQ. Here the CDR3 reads CASSLGQEADTQYF. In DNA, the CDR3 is TGCGCCAGCAGCTTGGGACAGGAGGCAGATACGCAGTATTTT.

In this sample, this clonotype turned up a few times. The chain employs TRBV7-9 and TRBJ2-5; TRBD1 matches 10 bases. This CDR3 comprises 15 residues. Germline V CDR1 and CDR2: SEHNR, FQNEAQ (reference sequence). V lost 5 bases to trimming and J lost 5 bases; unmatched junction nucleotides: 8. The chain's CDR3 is CASSRGQGVWETQYF. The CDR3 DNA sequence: TGTGCCAGCAGCCGTGGACAGGGGGTATGGGAGACCCAGTACTTC.

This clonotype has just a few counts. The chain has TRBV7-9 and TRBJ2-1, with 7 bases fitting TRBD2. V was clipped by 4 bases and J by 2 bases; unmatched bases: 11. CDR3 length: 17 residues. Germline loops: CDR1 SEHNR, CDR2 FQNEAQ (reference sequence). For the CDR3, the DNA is TGTGCCAGCAGCTCCAAACCAGCGGGATTTGCCTACAATGAGCAGTTCTTC. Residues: CASSSKPAGFAYNEQFF.

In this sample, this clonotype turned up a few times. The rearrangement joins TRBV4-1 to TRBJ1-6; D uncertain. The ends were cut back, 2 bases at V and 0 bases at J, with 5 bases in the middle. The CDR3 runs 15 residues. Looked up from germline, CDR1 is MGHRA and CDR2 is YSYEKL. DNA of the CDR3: TGCGCCAGCAGCCAACCAAGCTCCTATAATTCACCCCTCCACTTT. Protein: CASSQPSSYNSPLHF.

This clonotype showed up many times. This chain's CDR3 is CASSFNRGYEQYV. CDR3 sequence (DNA): TGTGCCAGCAGTTTTAACAGGGGGTACGAGCAGTACGTC. The rearrangement links TRBV12-3 or TRBV12-4 to TRBJ2-7; 8 positions agree with TRBD1. The V gene end was trimmed by 3 bases and the J gene end by 4 bases; junction bases not matched to a gene: 2. This CDR3 has 13 residues.

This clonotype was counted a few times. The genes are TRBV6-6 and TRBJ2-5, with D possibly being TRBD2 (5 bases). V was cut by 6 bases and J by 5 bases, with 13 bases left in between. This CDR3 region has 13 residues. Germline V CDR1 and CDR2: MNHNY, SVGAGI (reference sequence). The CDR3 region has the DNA TGTGCCAGCAGCCGCTCCAGAGGGGAGACCCAGTACTTC. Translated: CASSRSRGETQYF.

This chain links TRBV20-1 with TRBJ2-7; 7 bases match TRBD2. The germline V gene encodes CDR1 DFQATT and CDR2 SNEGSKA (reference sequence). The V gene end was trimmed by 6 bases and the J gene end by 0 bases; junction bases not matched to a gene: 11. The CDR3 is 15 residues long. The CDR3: CSAKGRGDPSYEQYF. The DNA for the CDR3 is TGCAGTGCAAAGGGGAGGGGAGACCCCTCCTACGAGCAGTACTTC.

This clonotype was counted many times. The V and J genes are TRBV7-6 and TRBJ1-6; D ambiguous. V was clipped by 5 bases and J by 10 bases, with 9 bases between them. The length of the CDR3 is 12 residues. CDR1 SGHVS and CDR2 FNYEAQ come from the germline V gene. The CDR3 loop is CASSKLASPLHF. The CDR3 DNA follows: TGTGCCAGCAGCAAATTGGCCTCACCCCTCCACTTT.

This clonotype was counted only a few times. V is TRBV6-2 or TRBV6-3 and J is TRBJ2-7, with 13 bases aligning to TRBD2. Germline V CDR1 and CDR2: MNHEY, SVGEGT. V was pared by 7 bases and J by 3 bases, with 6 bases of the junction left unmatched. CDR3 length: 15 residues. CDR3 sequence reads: CASNKLAGGDYEQYF. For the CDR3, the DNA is TGTGCCAGCAACAAACTAGCGGGAGGGGACTACGAGCAGTACTTC.

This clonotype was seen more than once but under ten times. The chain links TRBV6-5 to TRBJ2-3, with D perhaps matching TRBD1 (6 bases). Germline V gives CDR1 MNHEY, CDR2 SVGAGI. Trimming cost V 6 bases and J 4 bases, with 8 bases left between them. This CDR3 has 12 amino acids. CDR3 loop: CASRDRSDTQYF. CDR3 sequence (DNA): TGTGCCAGCAGGGACAGATCAGATACGCAGTATTTT.

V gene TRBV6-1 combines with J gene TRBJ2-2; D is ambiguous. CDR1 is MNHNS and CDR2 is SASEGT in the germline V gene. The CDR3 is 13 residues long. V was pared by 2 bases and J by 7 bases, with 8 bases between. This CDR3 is CASSENGRGELFF. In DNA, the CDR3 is TGTGCCAGCAGTGAAAACGGGCGCGGGGAGCTGTTTTTT.

Written as DNA, the CDR3 is TGCAGCGTCCCGGACAGGGTGGGCGAAGCTTTCTTT. Amino acids: CSVPDRVGEAFF. The chain links TRBV29-1 to TRBJ1-1; TRBD1 matches 8 bases. With V trimmed by 6 bases and J by 8 bases, 8 bases remained unmatched. Germline-derived CDR1 and CDR2 are SQVTM and ANQGSEA. This CDR3 comprises 12 residues.